The 21 T cell receptor beta chains presented below share a single source sample, sequenced in a study of blood T cell repertoires in COVID-19. The repertoire was sequenced with immunoSEQ multiplex PCR; TCRdb's copy has only in-frame clones and lacks some. This sample has fewer than 250,000 clones, with about 86% found just once. The sample taken for sequencing was peripheral blood. The source of these receptors is a woman in her forties or fifties with acute or convalescent COVID-19.

This chain joins TRBV6-5 and TRBJ1-2; 7 bases align to TRBD1. V trimming: 6 bases; J trimming: 3 bases; junction bases outside the gene matches: 4. CDR1 is MNHEY, CDR2 SVGAGI, per germline. This CDR3 contains 13 residues. The CDR3 DNA sequence: TGTGCCAGCAGCCACAGGGGAGACTATGGCTACACCTTC. Its translation: CASSHRGDYGYTF.

The chain links TRBV18 to TRBJ1-2; a possible D gene is TRBD1 (5 bases). The CDR3 runs 15 residues. Germline loops: CDR1 KGHSH, CDR2 LQKENI. V lost 4 bases to trimming and J lost 8 bases, with 20 bases between them. This CDR3 reads CASSLFETDISGYTF. CDR3 nucleotide sequence: TGTGCCAGCTCACTTTTCGAGACAGACATAAGCGGCTACACCTTC.

This chain links TRBV6-5 with TRBJ2-7, with no clear D. Germline lookup yields CDR1 MNHEY and CDR2 SVGAGI. V dropped 5 bases and J dropped 3 bases, with 11 bases sitting between them. The CDR3 length is 13 residues. As DNA, the CDR3 is TGTGCCAGCAGTCCAGCGCTCGGCTACGAGCAGTACTTC. It codes for CASSPALGYEQYF.

This chain joins TRBV10-3 and TRBJ2-3, with D tentatively TRBD2 (6 bases). The CDR3 loop spans 13 amino acids. The V gene lost 4 bases and the J gene lost 6 bases, with 11 bases spanning the gap. Per germline, CDR1 ENHRY and CDR2 SYGVKD. CDR3 loop: CAISGVREDTQYF. The CDR3 DNA reads TGTGCCATCAGTGGTGTTCGGGAGGATACGCAGTATTTT.

J is TRBJ2-7 and V is TRBV5-1, with TRBD1 matching over 9 bases. Germline V gene data show CDR1 as SGHRS and CDR2 as YFSETQ. J gave up 2 bases and V 0 bases, and 6 bases lay outside the gene matches. The CDR3 has 16 amino acids. The CDR3 region is CASSLAGQGNTYEQYF. The DNA for the CDR3 is TGCGCCAGCAGCTTGGCCGGACAGGGGAACACCTACGAGCAGTACTTC.

This clone was seen a few times. The chain has TRBV7-6 and TRBJ1-3; D is possibly TRBD1 (5 bases). The germline gives CDR1 SGHVS, CDR2 FNYEAQ. The V end was cut by 8 bases, the J end by 0 bases, with 8 bases between. This CDR3 region has 13 residues. The CDR3 DNA reads TGTGCCAGCCAGGGATACTCTGGAAACACCATATATTTT. As protein: CASQGYSGNTIYF.

The chain is built from TRBV11-1 and TRBJ2-5; D might be TRBD2 (7 bases). Germline CDR1 is SGHAT and CDR2 is FQDESV (reference sequence). The CDR3 is 15 amino acids. V lost 3 bases to trimming and J lost 4 bases, with 15 bases between them. The CDR3 here is CASSFSRGGPETQYF. The CDR3 DNA sequence: TGTGCCAGCAGCTTTTCTCGCGGGGGCCCAGAGACCCAGTACTTC.

The chain has TRBV19 and TRBJ2-3; D not resolved. In germline, CDR1 is LNHDA, CDR2 SQIVND (reference sequence). The V and J ends lost 5 bases and 3 bases respectively, with 3 bases between them. This CDR3 contains 11 residues. CDR3 loop: CASSLTDTQYF. The CDR3 region has the DNA TGTGCCAGTAGTTTAACAGATACGCAGTATTTT.

The CDR3 region is CASSLPGQNLYNEQFF. The CDR3 DNA sequence: TGTGCCAGCAGCTTACCGGGACAGAATCTTTACAATGAGCAGTTCTTC. The gene calls are TRBV5-4 and TRBJ2-1, with 7 bases that match TRBD1. V lost 2 bases and J lost 4; bases outside the gene matches: 9. Germline assignment: CDR1 SGHNT and CDR2 YYREEE (reference sequence). The CDR3 is 16 residues long.

The chain is built from TRBV19 and TRBJ2-1; perhaps TRBD2 as D (5 bases). From germline, CDR1 is LNHDA and CDR2 SQIVND (reference sequence). Between the trimmed V and J ends, which lost 3 bases and 9 bases, there was a span of 9 bases. The CDR3 is 12 residues long. This CDR3 is CASSIVGIEQFF. The CDR3 DNA sequence: TGTGCCAGTAGTATCGTCGGGATTGAGCAGTTCTTC.

The table lists this clone with a count of one. The chain joins TRBV6-1 to TRBJ1-5; D is possibly TRBD1 (6 bases). The CDR3 sequence is 15 residues long. The V end was cut by 2 bases, the J end by 10 bases, with 18 bases between. CDR1 and CDR2 from the germline V gene are MNHNS and SASEGT. CDR3 protein: CASSERGTGRRPQHF. DNA for the CDR3: TGTGCCAGCAGTGAAAGAGGAACAGGGAGACGCCCCCAGCATTTT.

This clone was seen only a few times. The genes are TRBV12-2 and TRBJ2-7; the listed D gene, TRBD2, was not tested against the DNA. TRBV12-2 is flagged as a pseudogene. The CDR3 spans 13 residues. The DNA of the CDR3 is TGTGCTAGATTGGCGGGAGGGCCGCACGAGCAGTACTTC. Its translation is CARLAGGPHEQYF.

This chain links TRBV5-4 with TRBJ1-5; 8 bases align to TRBD1. From germline, CDR1 is SGHNT and CDR2 YYREEE (reference sequence). V shed 2 bases and J 0 bases; nucleotides not matched to a gene: 7. The CDR3 length is 17 residues. The CDR3 DNA reads as TGTGCCAGCAGCTTCCGGACAGGGACCTATAGCAATCAGCCCCAGCATTTT. Translated: CASSFRTGTYSNQPQHF.

The chain links TRBV19 to TRBJ1-1, with 7 bases identical to TRBD1. V lost 9 bases, J lost 3 bases, and 4 bases stayed unmatched. Germline values: CDR1 LNHDA, CDR2 SQIVND (reference sequence). The CDR3 extends over 12 amino acids. CDR3 residues: CASTGQYTEAFF. CDR3 DNA: TGTGCCAGCACGGGACAGTACACTGAAGCTTTCTTT.

The CDR3 here is CASSSAGNSPLHF. DNA for the CDR3: TGTGCCAGCAGCAGCGCGGGGAATTCACCCCTCCACTTT. V usage is TRBV16 and J usage is TRBJ1-6; D not certain. Germline V gene sequence: CDR1 KGHSY, CDR2 FQNENV. Between the trimmed V and J ends, which lost 5 bases and 7 bases, there was a span of 9 bases. The CDR3 covers 13 residues.

The V and J genes are TRBV5-6 and TRBJ1-1; 9 bases match TRBD1. Looked up from germline, CDR1 is SGHDT and CDR2 is YYEEEE. J lost 2 bases, V lost 3 bases, and 11 bases had no gene match. The CDR3 sequence is 17 residues long. CDR3 loop: CASSSRGQGIVNTEAFF. The CDR3 DNA sequence: TGTGCCAGCAGCTCGAGGGGACAGGGAATTGTAAACACTGAAGCTTTCTTT. Using reference TRBV5-6 and TRBJ1-1 for the parts outside the CDR3, the full variable domain is DAGVTQSPTHLIKTRGQQVTLRCSPKSGHDTVSWYQQALGQGPQFIFQYYEEEERQRGNFPDRFSGHQFPNYSSELNVNALLLGDSALYLCASSSRGQGIVNTEAFFGQGTRLTVV.

A single count supports this clone. The J gene is TRBJ2-1, the V gene TRBV14, with 9 bases fitting TRBD1. CDR1 and CDR2 from the germline V gene are SGHDN and FVKESK. This CDR3 is 19 amino acids long. With V trimmed by 0 bases and J by 4 bases, 13 bases remained unmatched. This CDR3 reads CASSQEYRGRRGNYNEQFF. The CDR3 DNA reads as TGTGCCAGCAGCCAAGAATACAGGGGGCGGAGGGGGAATTACAATGAGCAGTTCTTC.

The genes are TRBV18 and TRBJ2-2; 15 positions agree with TRBD2. The trim removed 3 bases at V and 0 bases at J, leaving 8 bases unmatched. There are 20 residues in the CDR3. The germline V gene has CDR1 KGHSH and CDR2 LQKENI. Here the CDR3 DNA reads TGTGCCAGCTCACCTCCACGGACTAGCGGGAGGGCCGCGAACACCGGGGAGCTGTTTTTT. Residues: CASSPPRTSGRAANTGELFF.

The chain carries TRBV10-3 and TRBJ1-1; TRBD1 matches at 9 bases. The CDR3 has 14 residues. The V and J ends lost 2 bases and 3 bases, in that order; junction bases with no gene match: 1. Germline loops: CDR1 ENHRY, CDR2 SYGVKD. The CDR3 region has the DNA TGTGCCATCAGTGAGGGACAGGGGCACACTGAAGCTTTCTTT. It translates to CAISEGQGHTEAFF.

On this clone itself: The same CDR3 also results from other DNA sequences found in this sample. This chain joins TRBV29-1 and TRBJ1-1; D unclear. CDR3 length: 11 amino acids. V lost 7 bases and J lost 1, with 7 bases in between. The germline V gene has CDR1 SQVTM and CDR2 ANQGSEA. The CDR3 spells CSGQENTEAFF. DNA of the CDR3: TGCAGCGGTCAGGAGAACACTGAAGCTTTCTTT.

The chain uses TRBV6-5 and TRBJ2-5; TRBD2 aligns across 11 bases. The CDR3 is 14 residues long. V gave up 6 bases and J gave up 4 bases; unmatched junction bases: 4. Germline loops: CDR1 MNHEY, CDR2 SVGAGI. The CDR3 protein is CASRPGLAGETQYF. The DNA of the CDR3 is TGTGCCAGCAGACCAGGACTAGCGGGAGAGACCCAGTACTTC.